These 25 T cell receptor beta chains originate from one sample sequenced in a study of cytomegalovirus exposure and HLA in healthy donors. PCR amplification relied on 60 Vbeta primers (plus 13 Jbeta primers). Assay: immunoSEQ multiplex PCR; the TCRdb copy retains only in-frame clones and omits some. The data contain 140,000 to 150,000 clones, approximately 80% of them singletons. The sample comprised PBMCs. These receptors came from a woman aged 55-70 years in good health and CMV-seropositive.

The gene calls are TRBV5-8 and TRBJ2-2; maybe TRBD2 (5 bases). Germline values: CDR1 SGHTS, CDR2 YDEGEE. V lost 6 bases and J lost 0, with 15 bases in between. This CDR3 contains 16 residues. CDR3 in DNA: TGTGCCAGCACCCTGACGGGGATCTCGAACACCGGGGAGCTGTTTTTT. Protein product: CASTLTGISNTGELFF.

The chain is built from TRBV5-1 and TRBJ2-7, with a possible D match to TRBD2 (6 bases). The germline gives CDR1 SGHRS, CDR2 YFSETQ. Trimming removed 0 bases from V and 2 bases from J, with 9 bases in between. The CDR3 runs 14 residues. CDR3 residues: CASSLAWGAYEQYF. The CDR3 nucleotides are TGCGCCAGCAGCTTGGCTTGGGGGGCCTACGAGCAGTACTTC.

This chain connects TRBV4-3 to TRBJ2-7; TRBD2 matches at 7 bases. The CDR3 has 17 residues. The germline gives CDR1 LGHNA, CDR2 YSLEER. J gave up 3 bases and V 1 base, and 12 bases lay outside the gene matches. CDR3 amino acids: CASSQGRVSGIFYEQYF. The CDR3 DNA reads as TGCGCCAGCAGCCAAGGAAGGGTGAGCGGGATTTTCTACGAGCAGTACTTC.

The CDR3 bases are TGTGCCAGCACCCCCGGCACAGGGGAAGTGGACACCATATATTTT. It encodes CASTPGTGEVDTIYF. The rearrangement uses TRBV28 and TRBJ1-3; 7 nucleotides line up with TRBD1. Germline CDR1 MDHEN, CDR2 SYDVKM. Trimming removed 7 bases from V and 8 bases from J; junction bases left unmatched: 14. The CDR3 is 15 residues long.

V gene TRBV18 combines with J gene TRBJ2-3, with a possible D match to TRBD2 (5 bases). This CDR3 comprises 15 residues. Germline assignment: CDR1 KGHSH and CDR2 LQKENI. Trimming stripped 3 bases from V and 4 bases from J, with 14 bases between. The CDR3 loop is CASSPSAGRADTQYF. The CDR3 region has the DNA TGTGCCAGCTCACCTAGCGCCGGTAGGGCAGATACGCAGTATTTT.

This clone was picked up one time. This chain uses TRBV27 with TRBJ1-1; weak D call: TRBD1 (6 bases). The CDR3 covers 11 residues. V was clipped by 7 bases and J by 9 bases, with 12 bases between them. Germline V gene lookup returns CDR1 MNHEY and CDR2 SMNVEV (reference sequence). The CDR3 region is CASTLGGQAFF. CDR3 nucleotides: TGTGCCAGCACTCTGGGGGGGCAAGCTTTCTTT.

This clone was seen a single time. V usage is TRBV13 and J usage is TRBJ2-7; perhaps TRBD1 as D (5 bases). The V and J ends lost 0 bases and 4 bases respectively, with 10 bases between them. Germline V lookup: CDR1 PRHDT, CDR2 FYEKMQ (reference sequence). The CDR3 sequence is 14 residues long. The CDR3 DNA sequence: TGTGCCAGCAGCTTAGGGGGCCAGGGATACGAGCAGTACTTC. Residues: CASSLGGQGYEQYF.

The gene calls are TRBV6-5 and TRBJ1-3, with D unclear. The germline V gene has CDR1 MNHEY and CDR2 SVGAGI. CDR3 length: 11 amino acids. Trimming shortened V by 4 bases and J by 7 bases, and 5 bases separated the two germline ends. Here the CDR3 DNA reads TGTGCCAGCAGTTCCTTGAACACCATATATTTT. This encodes CASSSLNTIYF.

This rearrangement joins TRBV19 to TRBJ2-1; 11 nucleotides match TRBD2. The CDR3 totals 14 residues. With 9 bases clipped from V and 8 bases from J, the junction kept 9 bases outside the gene matches. Germline CDR1 LNHDA, CDR2 SQIVND (reference sequence). The CDR3 coding sequence is TGTGCCAGCCGAACTAGCGGGAGTGGGTATGAGCAGTTCTTC. Encoded protein: CASRTSGSGYEQFF.

The gene calls are TRBV23-1 and TRBJ1-5; D remains unclear. TRBV23-1 is known as an ORF, though its function is uncertain. V lost 3 bases to trimming and J lost 4 bases, with 13 bases between them. The CDR3 totals 15 residues. The CDR3 region has the DNA TGCGCCAGCAGTCACCGAGGTCAGAGGAATCAGCCCCAGCATTTT. Its translation is CASSHRGQRNQPQHF.

This clone was picked up one time. The CDR3 protein is CASSAFVQMNTEAFF. CDR3 nucleotides: TGTGCCAGCAGTGCCTTTGTACAGATGAACACTGAAGCTTTCTTT. This chain links TRBV6-1 with TRBJ1-1, with D uncertain. The V end was cut by 4 bases, the J end by 0 bases, with 12 bases between. The CDR3 has 15 residues. CDR1 is MNHNS, CDR2 SASEGT, per germline.

The gene calls are TRBV27 and TRBJ2-1; D is ambiguous. Germline V gene lookup returns CDR1 MNHEY and CDR2 SMNVEV (reference sequence). The CDR3 runs 14 residues. The V end lost 4 bases, the J end lost 4 bases, and 11 bases lay between the germline ends. The CDR3 DNA sequence: TGTGCCAGCAGTTCACCGGGTGATTACAATGAGCAGTTCTTC. It codes for CASSSPGDYNEQFF.

V and J are TRBV10-1 and TRBJ2-1; weak D call: TRBD1 (6 bases). Deletions cut 4 bases from V and 3 bases from J, with 13 bases between. Per germline, CDR1 WNHNN and CDR2 SYGVQD (reference sequence). The CDR3 has 15 residues. CDR3 region: CASSGADSCYNEQFF. The CDR3 DNA reads TGCGCCAGCAGTGGAGCGGACAGTTGCTACAATGAGCAGTTCTTC.

The chain carries TRBV6-5 and TRBJ2-7, with 10 bases matching TRBD1. CDR3 size: 13 residues. Per germline, CDR1 MNHEY and CDR2 SVGAGI. V lost 5 bases, J lost 6 bases, and 4 bases stayed unmatched. In DNA form, the CDR3 reads TGTGCCAGCAGTCCCGGGACAGGGGCCGAGCAGTACTTC. This sequence encodes CASSPGTGAEQYF.

The rearrangement uses TRBV2 and TRBJ1-5, with 8 bases that match TRBD1. CDR3 length equals 19 residues. The V and J ends lost 2 bases and 3 bases, in that order; junction bases with no gene match: 15. Germline V gives CDR1 SNHLY, CDR2 FYNNEI. CDR3 DNA: TGTGCCAGCAGTGAATCACCTTATACCGGGACAGGCTACAATCAGCCCCAGCATTTT. Its protein product is CASSESPYTGTGYNQPQHF. Full variable domain (missing parts from reference TRBV2 and TRBJ1-5): EPEVTQTPSHQVTQMGQEVILRCVPISNHLYFYWYRQILGQKVEFLVSFYNNEISEKSEIFDDQFSVERPDGSNFTLKIRSTKLEDSAMYFCASSESPYTGTGYNQPQHFGDGTRLSIL.

The chain couples TRBV30 to TRBJ2-7, with 8 bases that match TRBD1. The CDR3 runs to 14 residues. The V gene's germline CDR1 is GTSNPN and CDR2 SVGIG (reference sequence). With V trimmed by 5 bases and J by 3 bases, 9 bases remained unmatched. The CDR3 loop reads CAWAQGGSIYEQYF. DNA for the CDR3: TGTGCCTGGGCACAGGGGGGTAGCATCTACGAGCAGTACTTC.

This clone was detected only a few times. The V call is TRBV5-1, the J call TRBJ2-1, with TRBD2 identical over 7 bases. The CDR3 runs to 13 residues. The V gene end was trimmed by 1 base and the J gene end by 7 bases; junction bases not matched to a gene: 2. The germline CDR1 and CDR2 sequences are SGHRS and YFSETQ. CDR3 sequence reads: CASSLFGRNEQFF. Written as DNA, the CDR3 is TGCGCCAGCAGCTTGTTCGGGAGGAATGAGCAGTTCTTC. Full variable domain (remainder filled in from reference TRBV5-1 and TRBJ2-1): KAGVTQTPRYLIKTRGQQVTLSCSPISGHRSVSWYQQTPGQGLQFLFEYFSETQRNKGNFPGRFSGRQFSNSRSEMNVSTLELGDSALYLCASSLFGRNEQFFGPGTRLTVL.

This clone was seen a few times. The chain is built from TRBV7-3 and TRBJ2-1, with D possibly TRBD2 on 6 matching bases. Trimming took 5 bases from V and 4 from J, leaving 15 bases between them. The V gene's germline CDR1 is SGHTA and CDR2 FQGTGA. The CDR3 has 15 residues. The chain's CDR3 is CASSPADGGYNEQFF. CDR3 coding DNA: TGTGCCAGCAGCCCGGCCGACGGGGGTTACAATGAGCAGTTCTTC.

The rearrangement uses TRBV27 and TRBJ1-6; D is unclear. The CDR3 has 18 amino acids. Germline CDR1 is MNHEY and CDR2 is SMNVEV (reference sequence). V was clipped by 0 bases and J by 10 bases, with 22 bases between them. In DNA form, the CDR3 reads TGTGCCAGCAGTTTATCACCCCTCTTGGGCAGGTCAACATCACCCCTCCACTTT. This codes for CASSLSPLLGRSTSPLHF.

This clone was observed a handful of times. The chain couples TRBV5-1 to TRBJ2-3, with 8 nucleotides matching TRBD2. CDR3 length: 15 amino acids. The V and J ends lost 0 bases and 1 base, in that order; junction bases with no gene match: 1. Germline values: CDR1 SGHRS, CDR2 YFSETQ. The CDR3 is CASSLALAGTDTQYF. CDR3 nucleotides: TGCGCCAGCAGCTTGGCACTAGCGGGCACAGATACGCAGTATTTT.

The chain couples TRBV30 to TRBJ1-2; no firm D call. Germline-derived CDR1 and CDR2 are GTSNPN and SVGIG (reference sequence). The length of the CDR3 is 15 residues. Deletions cut 0 bases from V and 0 bases from J, with 11 bases between. CDR3 sequence (DNA): TGTGCCTGGAGTGTACTGAGGGAGGCTAACTATGGCTACACCTTC. Translated: CAWSVLREANYGYTF.

The chain links TRBV28 to TRBJ2-5; TRBD2 might be the D (7 bases). The CDR3 loop spans 15 amino acids. Germline CDR1 MDHEN, CDR2 SYDVKM. Trimming removed 6 bases from V and 11 bases from J, with 25 bases in between. CDR3 protein: CASRPTRGPAGEQYF. The CDR3 DNA is TGTGCCAGCAGGCCCACCAGGGGACCTGCGGGGGAGCAGTACTTC.

The count of this clone is one. This chain joins TRBV18 and TRBJ2-5; perhaps TRBD1 as D (6 bases). The germline V gene encodes CDR1 KGHSH and CDR2 LQKENI. The V end lost 4 bases, the J end lost 2 bases, and 14 bases lay between the germline ends. The CDR3 runs to 15 residues. CDR3 protein: CASSLGTGQQETQYF. In DNA, the CDR3 is TGTGCCAGCTCACTCGGCACAGGGCAACAAGAGACCCAGTACTTC.

This clone was recorded a few times. This chain uses TRBV29-1 with TRBJ2-3, with 9 positions matching TRBD2. The V gene's germline CDR1 is SQVTM and CDR2 ANQGSEA. V lost 3 bases to trimming and J lost 4 bases; unmatched junction nucleotides: 5. The CDR3 spans 14 residues. CDR3 residues: CSVDAGGNPDTQYF. The CDR3 region has the DNA TGCAGCGTTGATGCGGGAGGGAACCCAGATACGCAGTATTTT.

V and J are TRBV6-1 and TRBJ1-5, with D possibly matching TRBD1 (6 bases). CDR1 and CDR2 (germline): MNHNS, SASEGT. V was pared by 11 bases and J by 11 bases, with 22 bases between. CDR3 length equals 13 residues. The CDR3 DNA follows: TGTGCCGTCAAGCGGGGGCAGGGTCTAGCCCAGCATTTT. It yields the protein CAVKRGQGLAQHF.